This TCR beta chain was documented in a study of OX40 agonist ivuxolimab in advanced cancers. On the study more broadly: Patients got intravenous ivuxolimab at 0.01 to 10 mg/kg every 2 weeks.

V shed 0 bases and J 5 bases; nucleotides not matched to a gene: 4. CDR1 and CDR2 (germline): SGHDN, FVKESK. The CDR3 extends over 16 amino acids. This table comes from immunoSEQ multiplex PCR, and its TCRdb copy is limited to in-frame clones, with some not included. The profile covers roughly 100,000 clones, with 85% to 90% appearing a single time and more than 0.15% taken by the ten largest. The material sequenced was CD4+ or CD8+ T cells sorted from blood, taken in a trial of the OX40 agonist ivuxolimab. This TCR derives from an adult with an advanced solid tumor such as melanoma, head and neck, liver or kidney cancer. This rearrangement joins TRBV14 to TRBJ2-1; 10 bases agree with TRBD2. CDR3 sequence reads: CASSQDNLAGDNEQFF. The CDR3 DNA sequence: TGTGCCAGCAGCCAAGATAACCTAGCGGGAGACAATGAGCAGTTCTTC.